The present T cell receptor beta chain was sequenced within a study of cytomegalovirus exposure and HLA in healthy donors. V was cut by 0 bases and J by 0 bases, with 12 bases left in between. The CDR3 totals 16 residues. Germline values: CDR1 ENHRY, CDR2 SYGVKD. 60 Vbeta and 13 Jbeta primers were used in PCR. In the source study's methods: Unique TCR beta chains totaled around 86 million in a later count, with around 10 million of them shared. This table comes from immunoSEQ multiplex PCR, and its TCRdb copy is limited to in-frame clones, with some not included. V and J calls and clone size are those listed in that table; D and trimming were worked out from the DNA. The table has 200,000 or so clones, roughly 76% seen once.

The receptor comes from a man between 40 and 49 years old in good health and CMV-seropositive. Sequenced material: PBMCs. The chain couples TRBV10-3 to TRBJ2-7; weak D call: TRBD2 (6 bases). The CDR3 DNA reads TGTGCCATCAGTGAGTCCGGCGGGGCTAGCTCCTACGAGCAGTACTTC. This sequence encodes CAISESGGASSYEQYF.